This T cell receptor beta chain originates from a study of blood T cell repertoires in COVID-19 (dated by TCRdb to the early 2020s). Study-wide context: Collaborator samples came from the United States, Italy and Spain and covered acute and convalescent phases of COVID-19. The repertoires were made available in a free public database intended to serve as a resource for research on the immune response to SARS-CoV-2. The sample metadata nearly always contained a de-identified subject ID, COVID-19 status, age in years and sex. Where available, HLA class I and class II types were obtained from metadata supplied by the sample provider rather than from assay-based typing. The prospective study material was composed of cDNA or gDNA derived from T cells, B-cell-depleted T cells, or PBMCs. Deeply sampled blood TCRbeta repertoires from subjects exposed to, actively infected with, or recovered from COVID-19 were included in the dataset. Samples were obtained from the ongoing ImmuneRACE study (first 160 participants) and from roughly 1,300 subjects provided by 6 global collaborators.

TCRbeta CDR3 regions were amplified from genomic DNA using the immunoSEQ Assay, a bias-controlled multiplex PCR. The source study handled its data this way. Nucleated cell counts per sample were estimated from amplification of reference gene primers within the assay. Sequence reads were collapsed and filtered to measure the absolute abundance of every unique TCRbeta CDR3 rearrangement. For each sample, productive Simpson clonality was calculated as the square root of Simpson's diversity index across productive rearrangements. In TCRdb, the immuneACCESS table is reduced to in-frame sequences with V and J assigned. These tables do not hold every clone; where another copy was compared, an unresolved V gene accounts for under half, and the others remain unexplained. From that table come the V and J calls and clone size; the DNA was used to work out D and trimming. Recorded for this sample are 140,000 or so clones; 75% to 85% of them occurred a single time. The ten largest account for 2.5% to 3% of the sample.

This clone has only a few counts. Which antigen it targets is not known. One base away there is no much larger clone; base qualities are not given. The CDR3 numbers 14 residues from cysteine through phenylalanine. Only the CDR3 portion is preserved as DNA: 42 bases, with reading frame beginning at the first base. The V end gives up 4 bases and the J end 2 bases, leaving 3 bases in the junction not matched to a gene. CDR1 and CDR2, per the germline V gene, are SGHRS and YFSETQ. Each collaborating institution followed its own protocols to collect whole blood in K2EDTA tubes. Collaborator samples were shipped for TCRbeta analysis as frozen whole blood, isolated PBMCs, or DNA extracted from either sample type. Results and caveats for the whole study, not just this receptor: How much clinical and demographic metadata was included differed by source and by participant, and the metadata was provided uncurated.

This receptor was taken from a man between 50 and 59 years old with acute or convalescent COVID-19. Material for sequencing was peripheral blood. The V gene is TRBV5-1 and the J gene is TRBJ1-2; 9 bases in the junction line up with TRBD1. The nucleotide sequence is TGCGCCAGCAGCCCAGGGACAGGGAACTATGGCTACACCTTC. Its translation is CASSPGTGNYGYTF.